The 25 T cell receptor beta chains presented below share a single source sample, sequenced in a study of human T cells and chemical hapten exposure. TCRdb re-derived calls from the RACE reads in MiXCR, one entry per CDR3 protein. The sample lists roughly 50,000 distinct CDR3 sequences, roughly 9.6% occurring once. As to time point: patch test 1, 2 weeks after DPC sensitization. Treatment here: therapeutic diphenylcyclopropenone sensitization with weekly scalp DPC. It was from unfractionated whole blood that total RNA was extracted. The source was whole blood, collected in connection with sensitization to the hapten diphenylcyclopropenone (DPC). Receptor source: a woman aged 40-49 years with alopecia areata. Some clones in this sample may be carry-over from other donors' samples.

This clonotype was seen a few times. The V gene is TRBV28, the J gene TRBJ2-7; 10 nucleotides match TRBD1. This CDR3 is 13 amino acids long. Germline V gene data show CDR1 as MDHEN and CDR2 as SYDVKM. Unmatched junction bases numbered 5, after V lost 6 bases and J lost 6 bases. For the CDR3, the DNA is TGTGCCAGCAGGCGGGACAGGGGTAGCGAGCAGTACTTC. It yields the protein CASRRDRGSEQYF.

This chain connects TRBV7-3 to TRBJ1-5; D remains ambiguous. The V end lost 4 bases, the J end lost 4 bases, and 2 bases lay between the germline ends. The CDR3 is made up of 11 amino acids. In germline, CDR1 is SGHTA, CDR2 FQGTGA. The CDR3 bases are TGTGCCAGCAGCTCGAATCAGCCCCAGCATTTT. It is translated as CASSSNQPQHF. The complete variable domain, with remaining parts taken from reference TRBV7-3 and TRBJ1-5, reads GAGVSQTPSNKVTEKGKYVELRCDPISGHTALYWYRQSLGQGPEFLIYFQGTGAADDSGLPNDRFFAVRPEGSVSTLKIQRTERGDSAVYLCASSSNQPQHFGDGTRLSIL.

This clonotype has a count of ten or more. The chain links TRBV3-1 to TRBJ2-2; 7 bases agree with TRBD1. Germline-derived CDR1 and CDR2 are LGHDT and YNNKEL (reference sequence). The CDR3 spans 15 residues. Losses at the gene ends were 1 base for V and 1 base for J; bases not matched to a gene: 0. The CDR3 is CASSQGTGNTGELFF. The DNA for the CDR3 is TGTGCCAGCAGCCAAGGGACAGGGAACACCGGGGAGCTGTTTTTT.

The chain links TRBV9 to TRBJ2-5, with D perhaps matching TRBD2 (6 bases). The germline gives CDR1 SGDLS, CDR2 YYNGEE. This CDR3 region has 16 residues. The V and J ends lost 0 bases and 5 bases respectively, with 17 bases between them. Written as DNA, the CDR3 is TGTGCCAGCAGCGTAGGTGTACGGGAGTATGCGGAGACCCAGTACTTC. Amino acid sequence: CASSVGVREYAETQYF.

The chain links TRBV7-3 to TRBJ2-1, with D perhaps matching TRBD2 (6 bases). Trimming shortened V by 3 bases and J by 0 bases, and 9 bases separated the two germline ends. The CDR3 is made up of 15 amino acids. CDR1 is SGHTA, CDR2 FQGTGA, per germline. CDR3 DNA sequence: TGTGCCAGCAGCTTGGGGGACTCCTCCTACAATGAGCAGTTCTTC. It specifies CASSLGDSSYNEQFF.

This clonotype appeared a few times. The chain employs TRBV6-6 and TRBJ2-7; 7 bases line up with TRBD1. The CDR3 runs 19 residues. Unmatched junction bases numbered 18, after V lost 4 bases and J lost 0 bases. Germline V CDR1 and CDR2: MNHNY, SVGAGI (reference sequence). This CDR3 reads CASSSEPGQTSRVSYEQYF. CDR3 nucleotides: TGTGCCAGCAGTTCGGAACCGGGACAGACCTCCAGAGTCTCCTACGAGCAGTACTTC.

A few counts support this clonotype. The chain combines TRBV9 with TRBJ1-4; D is unclear. The CDR3 loop spans 14 amino acids. V lost 3 bases and J lost 5, with 11 bases in between. Germline V gene data show CDR1 as SGDLS and CDR2 as YYNGEE. CDR3: CASSANRQNEKLFF. The CDR3 coding sequence is TGTGCCAGCAGCGCCAACCGACAAAATGAAAAACTGTTTTTT.

This clonotype was seen only a few times. This rearrangement joins TRBV3-1 to TRBJ1-2; 7 bases are shared with TRBD1. The CDR3 covers 14 residues. CDR1 and CDR2 from the germline V gene are LGHDT and YNNKEL (reference sequence). The trim removed 5 bases at V and 2 bases at J, leaving 5 bases unmatched. CDR3 region: CASSYGTDNYGYTF. In DNA form, the CDR3 reads TGTGCCAGCAGCTACGGGACAGACAACTATGGCTACACCTTC.

This clonotype came up many times. The rearrangement links TRBV28 to TRBJ2-5; D is perhaps TRBD1 (6 bases). V was pared by 6 bases and J by 2 bases, with 7 bases between. CDR3 size: 12 residues. Germline CDR1 MDHEN, CDR2 SYDVKM. The CDR3 coding sequence is TGTGCCAGCAGAGGGGGACAAGAGACCCAGTACTTC. This encodes CASRGGQETQYF.

The chain recombines TRBV6-5 with TRBJ2-5; possibly TRBD1 for D (5 bases). CDR1 and CDR2 from the germline V gene are MNHEY and SVGAGI. This CDR3 is 15 amino acids long. V was cut by 2 bases and J by 4 bases, with 14 bases left in between. CDR3 in amino acids: CASSYGWKGRETQYF. The DNA for the CDR3 is TGTGCCAGCAGTTACGGGTGGAAGGGGCGAGAGACCCAGTACTTC.

This clonotype was recorded a few times. This chain uses TRBV27 with TRBJ2-3; TRBD1 matches at 8 bases. This CDR3 is built from 15 residues. V shed 9 bases and J 2 bases; nucleotides not matched to a gene: 10. In germline, CDR1 is MNHEY, CDR2 SMNVEV (reference sequence). CDR3 sequence: CARKVRGPVTDTQYF. The CDR3 DNA follows: TGTGCCAGGAAAGTCAGGGGGCCCGTCACAGATACGCAGTATTTT.

The chain couples TRBV7-2 to TRBJ1-1, with 8 bases matching TRBD1. Germline CDR1 is SGHTA and CDR2 is FQGNSA. Losses at the gene ends were 5 bases for V and 6 bases for J; bases not matched to a gene: 2. The CDR3 has 12 amino acids. The CDR3 spells CASSPGGPEAFF. For the CDR3, the DNA is TGTGCCAGCAGCCCAGGGGGCCCTGAAGCTTTCTTT.

This clonotype has more than one count but fewer than ten. The genes are TRBV28 and TRBJ1-1; D ambiguous. V lost 7 bases and J lost 4, with 7 bases in between. This CDR3 has 11 residues. Germline loops: CDR1 MDHEN, CDR2 SYDVKM. In nucleotides, the CDR3 is TGTGCCAGCACCGATCTCACTGAAGCTTTCTTT. Protein product: CASTDLTEAFF. Looking up the rest from reference TRBV28 and TRBJ1-1 gives the full variable domain: DVKVTQSSRYLVKRTGEKVFLECVQDMDHENMFWYRQDPGLGLRLIYFSYDVKMKEKGDIPEGYSVSREKKERFSLILESASTNQTSMYLCASTDLTEAFFGQGTRLTVV.

A few counts support this clonotype. The chain combines TRBV27 with TRBJ1-5, with D possibly TRBD1 on 5 matching bases. Trimming took 7 bases from V and 1 from J, leaving 11 bases between them. CDR1 and CDR2 from the germline V gene are MNHEY and SMNVEV (reference sequence). The CDR3 runs 14 residues. The CDR3 sequence is CASKPGRSNQPQHF. The CDR3 DNA reads as TGTGCCAGCAAGCCGGGACGCAGCAATCAGCCCCAGCATTTT.

A few counts support this clonotype. V is TRBV2 and J is TRBJ1-5; D is undetermined. Germline V gene lookup returns CDR1 SNHLY and CDR2 FYNNEI. This CDR3 comprises 11 residues. Trimming shortened V by 4 bases and J by 6 bases, and 4 bases separated the two germline ends. The CDR3 protein is CASSVGQPQHF. The CDR3, as DNA: TGTGCCAGCAGTGTCGGTCAGCCCCAGCATTTT.

This clonotype was seen more than once but under ten times. This sequence joins TRBV5-1 and TRBJ1-1; maybe TRBD1 (5 bases). Germline CDR1 reads SGHRS; CDR2 reads YFSETQ. The V gene lost 0 bases and the J gene lost 12 bases, with 12 bases spanning the gap. This CDR3 region has 12 residues. The CDR3: CASSLEGQQTFF. In DNA form, the CDR3 reads TGCGCCAGCAGCTTGGAGGGGCAACAGACTTTCTTT.

The V and J genes are TRBV11-3 and TRBJ2-2, with 7 bases fitting TRBD1. The CDR3 contains 17 residues. Trimming removed 5 bases from V and 0 bases from J; junction bases left unmatched: 9. The germline CDR1 and CDR2 sequences are SGHNT and YENEEA. CDR3 sequence reads: CASSPRTGLANTGELFF. The CDR3 DNA reads TGTGCCAGCAGCCCCCGGACAGGCCTCGCGAACACCGGGGAGCTGTTTTTT.

This chain links TRBV29-1 with TRBJ2-5; 8 nucleotides match TRBD2. From germline, CDR1 is SQVTM and CDR2 ANQGSEA. The CDR3 consists of 14 residues. V gave up 1 base and J gave up 1 base; unmatched junction bases: 2. The CDR3 nucleotides are TGCAGCGTTGAAGCGGGAGGGCCCCAAGAGACCCAGTACTTC. Translation: CSVEAGGPQETQYF.

In this sample, this clonotype turned up many times. This chain joins TRBV18 and TRBJ2-5; the D gene is possibly TRBD2 (5 bases). Trimming left V 3 bases short and J 4 bases short, with 15 bases between. The CDR3 sequence is 15 residues long. CDR1 is KGHSH, CDR2 LQKENI, per germline. The CDR3: CASSPRNSGGETQYF. In DNA, the CDR3 is TGTGCCAGCTCACCTCGGAACAGTGGAGGAGAGACCCAGTACTTC. Drawing the rest from reference TRBV18 and TRBJ2-5, the complete variable domain is NAGVMQNPRHLVRRRGQEARLRCSPMKGHSHVYWYRQLPEEGLKFMVYLQKENIIDESGMPKERFSAEFPKEGPSILRIQQVVRGDSAAYFCASSPRNSGGETQYFGPGTRLLVL.

This clonotype came up many times. The chain carries TRBV7-3 and TRBJ1-5; D is undetermined. Germline V gives CDR1 SGHTA, CDR2 FQGTGA. The CDR3 loop spans 13 amino acids. V was cut by 5 bases and J by 7 bases, with 12 bases left in between. The CDR3 loop reads CASSPTGGQPQHF. DNA for the CDR3: TGTGCCAGCAGCCCCACGGGCGGGCAGCCCCAGCATTTT.

This clonotype has more than one count but fewer than ten. The chain's CDR3 is CASSQEYRGSSPLHF. CDR3 nucleotides: TGCGCCAGCAGCCAAGAGTACAGGGGTAGTTCACCCCTCCACTTT. This chain links TRBV4-3 with TRBJ1-6; 7 bases line up with TRBD1. V was clipped by 0 bases and J by 9 bases; unmatched bases: 5. This CDR3 spans 15 amino acids. The germline V gene has CDR1 LGHNA and CDR2 YSLEER.

This clonotype was counted at least ten times. The V gene is TRBV6-5, the J gene TRBJ2-3; 9 nucleotides match TRBD1. With 5 bases clipped from V and 1 base from J, the junction kept 7 bases outside the gene matches. The CDR3 spans 16 residues. Looked up from germline, CDR1 is MNHEY and CDR2 is SVGAGI. The CDR3, as DNA: TGTGCCAGCAGTCCCGAGTACAGGGGGCGCACAGATACGCAGTATTTT. Its translation: CASSPEYRGRTDTQYF.

Only a few counts were recorded for this clonotype. V gene TRBV5-4 combines with J gene TRBJ2-1; TRBD1 is a possible D gene (6 bases). Trimming removed 0 bases from V and 2 bases from J, with 9 bases in between. Germline loops: CDR1 SGHNT, CDR2 YYREEE (reference sequence). The CDR3 runs to 15 residues. Written as DNA, the CDR3 is TGTGCCAGCAGCTTGGGGACAGAGACCTACAATGAGCAGTTCTTC. Translating it yields CASSLGTETYNEQFF.

This clonotype was seen a handful of times. J is TRBJ2-1 and V is TRBV7-9; 10 bases match TRBD2. This CDR3 has 16 amino acids. V gave up 5 bases and J gave up 3 bases; unmatched junction bases: 7. The germline CDR1 and CDR2 sequences are SEHNR and FQNEAQ (reference sequence). CDR3 residues: CASSSSGTSVYNEQFF. The CDR3, as DNA: TGTGCCAGCAGCAGCTCCGGGACTAGCGTCTACAATGAGCAGTTCTTC.

This clonotype was detected many times. V is TRBV4-1 and J is TRBJ2-1, with TRBD2 matching over 11 bases. The CDR3 has 15 amino acids. V lost 4 bases and J lost 4; bases outside the gene matches: 3. Germline loops: CDR1 MGHRA, CDR2 YSYEKL. In DNA form, the CDR3 reads TGCGCCAGCAGCCGCGGGACTAGCGGTTACAATGAGCAGTTCTTC. It yields the protein CASSRGTSGYNEQFF.